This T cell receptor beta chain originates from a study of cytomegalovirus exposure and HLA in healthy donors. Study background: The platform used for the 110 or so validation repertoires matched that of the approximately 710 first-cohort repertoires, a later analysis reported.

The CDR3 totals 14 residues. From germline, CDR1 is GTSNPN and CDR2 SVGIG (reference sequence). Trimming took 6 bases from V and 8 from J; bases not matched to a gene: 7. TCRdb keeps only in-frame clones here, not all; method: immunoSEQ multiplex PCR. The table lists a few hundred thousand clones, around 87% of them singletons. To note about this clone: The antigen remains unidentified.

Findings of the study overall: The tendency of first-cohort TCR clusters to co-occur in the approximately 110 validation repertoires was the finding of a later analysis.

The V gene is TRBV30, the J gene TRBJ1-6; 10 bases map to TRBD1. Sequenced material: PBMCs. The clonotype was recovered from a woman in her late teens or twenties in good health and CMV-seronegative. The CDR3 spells CACNIGTGDSPLHF. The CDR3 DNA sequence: TGTGCCTGCAACATCGGGACAGGGGATTCACCCCTCCACTTT.